This T cell receptor (beta chain) was observed in a study of Ad26.COV2.S vaccination and SARS-CoV-2 variants. The study's findings and limits: Comparability of non-spike TCR breadth was observed across vaccine and placebo recipients. Vaccine recipients surpassed placebo recipients in spike-specific TCR breadth. The analyses of TCR breadth and depth may have understated the size of total T cell responses.

Profiled with immunoSEQ multiplex PCR; TCRdb holds only in-frame clones, not every one. The sample includes 350,000 to 450,000 clones, 90% to 95% seen only once; the top ten take about 3.9%. V was pared by 1 base and J by 8 bases, with 13 bases between. Germline lookup yields CDR1 SGHNT and CDR2 YYREEE (reference sequence). There are 14 residues in the CDR3. To note about this clone: What it binds is unknown.

This clonotype originated in a human donor who had recovered from COVID-19. The rearrangement joins TRBV5-4 to TRBJ1-3, with D tentatively TRBD1 (5 bases). Source: peripheral blood, taken after recovery from COVID-19. DNA of the CDR3: TGTGCCAGCAGCTTGAATCCGGGGACGGACACCATATATTTT. Its protein is CASSLNPGTDTIYF.